One and the same sample provided the 13 T cell receptor beta chains below, sequenced in a study of shared clonotypes between healthy human individuals. Clones were read by immunoSEQ multiplex PCR, and TCRdb kept only the in-frame ones, dropping some. The table lists around 700,000 clones, around 78% of them singletons, with 1.5% to 2% in the top ten. The sample comprised memory CD4+ T cells sorted from blood. Subset meaning: CD45RA-negative fraction. The source of these receptors is a woman in her twenties or thirties in good health.

The rearrangement joins TRBV29-1 to TRBJ2-3, with 9 bases that match TRBD2. The germline V gene encodes CDR1 SQVTM and CDR2 ANQGSEA. V lost 4 bases, J lost 2 bases, and 4 bases stayed unmatched. There are 14 residues in the CDR3. The CDR3 region is CSVVKREATDTQYF. For the CDR3, the DNA is TGCAGCGTTGTTAAGCGGGAGGCCACAGATACGCAGTATTTT.

This chain uses TRBV21-1 with TRBJ2-7. TRBV21-1 represents a pseudogene. The CDR3 runs to 15 residues. The CDR3 loop reads CASSKEGRTYYEQYF. The CDR3 nucleotides read TGTGCCAGCAGCAAAGAGGGCAGGACCTACTACGAGCAGTACTTC.

V gene TRBV7-6 combines with J gene TRBJ2-1, with D possibly called TRBD1 or TRBD2 (5 bases each). The germline V gene encodes CDR1 SGHVS and CDR2 FNYEAQ. The CDR3 covers 15 residues. The V end lost 4 bases, the J end lost 6 bases, and 16 bases lay between the germline ends. The CDR3 DNA sequence: TGTGCCAGCAGCTCCACCGCTACTAGGGGCAATGAGCAGTTCTTC. Amino acid sequence: CASSSTATRGNEQFF.

This clone was picked up many times. The rearrangement links TRBV7-6 to TRBJ2-3, with 10 bases aligning to TRBD1. The trim removed 5 bases at V and 6 bases at J, leaving 8 bases unmatched. This CDR3 has 15 residues. Germline values: CDR1 SGHVS, CDR2 FNYEAQ. Here the CDR3 DNA reads TGTGCCAGCAGCCTGGGACAGGGGATCGCTGATACGCAGTATTTT. Residues: CASSLGQGIADTQYF.

V and J are TRBV2 and TRBJ2-7, with 11 bases lining up with TRBD2. V dropped 8 bases and J dropped 2; count of bases not matched to a gene: 5. The germline V gene has CDR1 SNHLY and CDR2 FYNNEI. The CDR3 has 14 amino acids. The CDR3: CASSSGRNTYEQYF. For the CDR3, the DNA is TGTGCCAGCTCTAGCGGGAGGAATACCTACGAGCAGTACTTC.

The gene calls are TRBV28 and TRBJ1-5; D not certain. This CDR3 has 16 amino acids. Deletions cut 2 bases from V and 8 bases from J, with 19 bases between. CDR1 and CDR2 (germline): MDHEN, SYDVKM. In nucleotides, the CDR3 is TGTGCCAGCAGTTTAATTTCAGGCAGCGAGCGGGAGCCCCAGCATTTT. Its protein is CASSLISGSEREPQHF.

As DNA, the CDR3 is TGTGCCAGTAGTATAGATCTCGGAACTAGCGACCAAGAGACCCAGTACTTC. Translated, it gives CASSIDLGTSDQETQYF. The chain links TRBV19 to TRBJ2-5, with TRBD2 identical over 7 bases. The CDR3 has 17 residues. V gave up 0 bases and J gave up 0 bases; unmatched junction bases: 7. Germline lookup yields CDR1 LNHDA and CDR2 SQIVND (reference sequence).

V and J are TRBV5-6 and TRBJ2-7, with 7 bases aligning to TRBD2. In germline, CDR1 is SGHDT, CDR2 YYEEEE. V lost 4 bases to trimming and J lost 11 bases; unmatched junction nucleotides: 12. CDR3 size: 13 residues. CDR3 sequence reads: CASSPAGGYLKYF. For the CDR3, the DNA is TGTGCCAGCAGCCCCGCCGGGGGGTACCTTAAGTACTTC. Full variable domain (rest looked up from reference TRBV5-6 and TRBJ2-7): DAGVTQSPTHLIKTRGQQVTLRCSPKSGHDTVSWYQQALGQGPQFIFQYYEEEERQRGNFPDRFSGHQFPNYSSELNVNALLLGDSALYLCASSPAGGYLKYFGPGTRLTVT.

The gene calls are TRBV11-2 and TRBJ2-5, with TRBD1 identical over 7 bases. Germline trimming cut 1 base from V and 6 bases from J; bases unmatched to any gene: 8. The CDR3 spans 15 residues. CDR1 and CDR2 from the germline V gene are SGHAT and FQNNGV. The CDR3 DNA is TGTGCCAGCAGCTTAGGACAGGGTAGTAGGAAGACCCAGTACTTC. This gives the protein CASSLGQGSRKTQYF.

This chain links TRBV5-1 with TRBJ2-2; the D gene is possibly TRBD2 (6 bases). CDR1 and CDR2 from the germline V gene are SGHRS and YFSETQ. The CDR3 loop spans 15 amino acids. V lost 5 bases and J 2 bases, leaving 13 bases between the germline ends. CDR3 bases: TGCGCCAGCAGATGGGCGGGATTTAACACCGGGGAGCTGTTTTTT. It specifies CASRWAGFNTGELFF. Combining the CDR3 with reference TRBV5-1 and TRBJ2-2 gives the whole variable domain KAGVTQTPRYLIKTRGQQVTLSCSPISGHRSVSWYQQTPGQGLQFLFEYFSETQRNKGNFPGRFSGRQFSNSRSEMNVSTLELGDSALYLCASRWAGFNTGELFFGEGSRLTVL.

The chain combines TRBV6-6 with TRBJ2-5; TRBD1 matches 7 bases. Germline V gives CDR1 MNHNY, CDR2 SVGAGI (reference sequence). This CDR3 is built from 14 residues. The V and J ends lost 5 bases and 5 bases, in that order; junction bases with no gene match: 8. CDR3 nucleotide sequence: TGTGCCAGCAGTGGACAATTACAGGGGGAGACCCAGTACTTC. Translating it yields CASSGQLQGETQYF.

The chain employs TRBV7-9 and TRBJ1-2; the D is unclear. V lost 5 bases, J lost 3 bases, and 16 bases lay in between. This CDR3 has 15 amino acids. Germline CDR1 reads SEHNR; CDR2 reads FQNEAQ (reference sequence). The CDR3 DNA reads TGTGCCAGCAGCCTACGGGAGTATGCGCACTATGGCTACACCTTC. This gives the protein CASSLREYAHYGYTF.

This clone was seen a few times. Written as DNA, the CDR3 is TGCGCCAGCAGCTTGGCCGGGACAGGGGCCACTGAAGCTTTCTTT. Amino acid sequence: CASSLAGTGATEAFF. The chain uses TRBV5-1 and TRBJ1-1; 10 nucleotides agree with TRBD1. The CDR3 is 15 amino acids. After removal of 0 bases from V and 4 bases from J, the junction contained 3 bases not matched to a gene. From germline, CDR1 is SGHRS and CDR2 YFSETQ.